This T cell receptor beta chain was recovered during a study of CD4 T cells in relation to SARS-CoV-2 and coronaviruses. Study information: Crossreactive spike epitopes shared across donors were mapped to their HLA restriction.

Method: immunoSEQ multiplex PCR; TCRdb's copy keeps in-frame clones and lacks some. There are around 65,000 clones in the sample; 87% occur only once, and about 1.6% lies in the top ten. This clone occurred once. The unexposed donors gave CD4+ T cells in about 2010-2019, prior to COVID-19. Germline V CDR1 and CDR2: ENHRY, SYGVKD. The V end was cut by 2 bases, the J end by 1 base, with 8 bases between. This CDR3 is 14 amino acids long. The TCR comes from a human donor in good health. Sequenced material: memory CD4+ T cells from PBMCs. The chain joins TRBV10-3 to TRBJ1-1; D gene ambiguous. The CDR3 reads CAISEDSANTEAFF. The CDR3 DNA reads TGTGCCATCAGTGAGGATTCAGCGAACACTGAAGCTTTCTTT.